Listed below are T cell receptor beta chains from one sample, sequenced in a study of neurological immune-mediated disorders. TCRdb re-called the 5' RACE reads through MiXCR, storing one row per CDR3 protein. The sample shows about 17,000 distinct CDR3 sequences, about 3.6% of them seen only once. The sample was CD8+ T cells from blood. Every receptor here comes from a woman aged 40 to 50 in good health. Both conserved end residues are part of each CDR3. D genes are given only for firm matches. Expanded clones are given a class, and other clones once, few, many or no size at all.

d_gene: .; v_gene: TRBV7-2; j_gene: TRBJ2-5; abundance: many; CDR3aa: CASSFGHQETQYF; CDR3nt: TGTGCCAGCAGCTTCGGACACCAAGAGACCCAGTACTTC
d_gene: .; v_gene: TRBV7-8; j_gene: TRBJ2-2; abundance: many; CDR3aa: CASSLWGTNTGELFF; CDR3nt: TGTGCCAGCAGCTTATGGGGGACCAACACCGGGGAGCTGTTTTTT
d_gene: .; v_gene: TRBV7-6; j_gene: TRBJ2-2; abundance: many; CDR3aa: CASSLPRAGSNTGELFF; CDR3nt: TGTGCCAGCAGCTTGCCTAGGGCGGGCTCGAACACCGGGGAGCTGTTTTTT
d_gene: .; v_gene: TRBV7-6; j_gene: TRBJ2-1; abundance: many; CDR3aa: CASSLAGSTYNEQFF; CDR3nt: TGTGCCAGCAGCTTAGCCGGTTCGACCTACAATGAGCAGTTCTTC
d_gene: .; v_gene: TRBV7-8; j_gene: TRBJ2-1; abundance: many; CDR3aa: CASSSVTGEIHEQFF; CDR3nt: TGTGCCAGCAGCTCCGTAACGGGAGAAATCCATGAGCAGTTCTTC
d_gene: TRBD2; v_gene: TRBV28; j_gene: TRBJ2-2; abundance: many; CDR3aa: CASSLGLAGDPDTGELFF; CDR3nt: TGTGCCAGCAGTTTGGGACTAGCGGGAGACCCGGACACCGGGGAGCTGTTTTTT
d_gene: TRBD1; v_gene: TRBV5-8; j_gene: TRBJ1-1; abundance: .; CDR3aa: CASSPDRRMNTEAFF; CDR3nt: TGTGCCAGCAGCCCGGACAGGCGCATGAACACTGAAGCTTTCTTT
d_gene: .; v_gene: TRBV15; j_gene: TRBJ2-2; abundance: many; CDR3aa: CATSREEGVDTGELFF; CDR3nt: TGTGCCACCAGCAGAGAAGAGGGAGTGGACACCGGGGAGCTGTTTTTT
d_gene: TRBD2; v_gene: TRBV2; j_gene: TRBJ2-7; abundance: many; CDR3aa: CATLTSGDTYEQYF; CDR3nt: TGTGCCACATTGACTAGCGGAGACACCTACGAGCAGTACTTC
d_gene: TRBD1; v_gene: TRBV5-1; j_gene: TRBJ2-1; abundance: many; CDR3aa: CASSGGQGDNEQFF; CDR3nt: TGCGCCAGCAGCGGGGGACAGGGGGACAATGAGCAGTTCTTC
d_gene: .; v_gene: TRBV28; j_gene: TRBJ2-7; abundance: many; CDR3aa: CASSPGYEQYF; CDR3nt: TGTGCCAGCAGCCCGGGGTACGAGCAGTACTTC
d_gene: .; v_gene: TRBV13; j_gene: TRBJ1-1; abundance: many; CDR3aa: CASSLEGENTEAFF; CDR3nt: TGTGCCAGCAGCTTAGAAGGGGAGAACACTGAAGCTTTCTTT
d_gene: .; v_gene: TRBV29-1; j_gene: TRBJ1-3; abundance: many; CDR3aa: CSVEVGNSSPGNTIYF; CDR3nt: TGCAGCGTTGAAGTTGGGAACTCGAGCCCCGGAAACACCATATATTTT
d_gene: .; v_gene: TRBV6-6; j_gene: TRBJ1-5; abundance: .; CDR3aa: CASSHSQGNNQPQHF; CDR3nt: TGTGCCAGCAGTCACAGCCAGGGGAACAATCAGCCCCAGCATTTT
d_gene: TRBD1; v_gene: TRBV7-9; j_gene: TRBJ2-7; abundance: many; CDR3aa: CASRSGTAYEQYF; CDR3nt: TGTGCCAGCAGGTCCGGGACAGCCTACGAGCAGTACTTC
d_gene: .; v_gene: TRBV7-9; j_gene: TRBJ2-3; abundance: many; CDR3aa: CASPGGLGRSDTQYF; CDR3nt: TGTGCCAGCCCTGGGGGACTTGGTCGCTCAGATACGCAGTATTTT
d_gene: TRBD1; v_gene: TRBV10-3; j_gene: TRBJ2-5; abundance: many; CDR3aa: CAISDGTGEETQYF; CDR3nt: TGTGCCATCAGTGACGGGACAGGGGAAGAGACCCAGTACTTC
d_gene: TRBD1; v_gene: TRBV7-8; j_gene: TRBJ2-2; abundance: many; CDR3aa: CASSYDGTGTGELFF; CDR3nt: TGTGCCAGCAGCTACGACGGGACAGGGACCGGGGAGCTGTTTTTT
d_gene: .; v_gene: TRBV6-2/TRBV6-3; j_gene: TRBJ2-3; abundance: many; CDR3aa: CASSYIGGKADTQYF; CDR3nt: TGTGCCAGCAGTTACATAGGCGGGAAGGCAGATACGCAGTATTTT
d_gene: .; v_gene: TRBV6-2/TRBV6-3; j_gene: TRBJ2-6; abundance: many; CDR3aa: CASSYSASGANVLTF; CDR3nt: TGTGCCAGCAGTTACTCAGCCTCTGGGGCCAACGTCCTGACTTTC
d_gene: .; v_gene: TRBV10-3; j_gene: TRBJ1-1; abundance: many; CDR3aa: CAITSVAGMNTEAFF; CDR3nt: TGTGCCATTACCTCGGTGGCGGGTATGAACACTGAAGCTTTCTTT
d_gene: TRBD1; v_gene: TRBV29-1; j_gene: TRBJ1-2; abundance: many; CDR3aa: CSVEGGQGDEGYTF; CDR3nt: TGCAGCGTTGAAGGGGGACAGGGGGACGAGGGCTACACCTTC
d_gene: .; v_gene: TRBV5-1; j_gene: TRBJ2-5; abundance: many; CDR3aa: CASRTTGYQETQYF; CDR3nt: TGCGCCAGCAGAACAACAGGGTACCAAGAGACCCAGTACTTC
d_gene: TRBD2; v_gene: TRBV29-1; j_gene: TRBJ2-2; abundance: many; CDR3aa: CSVSSGRGTGELFF; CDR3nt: TGCAGCGTTTCAAGCGGGAGGGGCACCGGGGAGCTGTTTTTT
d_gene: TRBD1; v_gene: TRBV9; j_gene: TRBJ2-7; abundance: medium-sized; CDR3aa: CASSVSPGTGSYEQYF; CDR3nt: TGTGCCAGCAGCGTATCGCCCGGGACAGGGTCCTACGAGCAGTACTTC
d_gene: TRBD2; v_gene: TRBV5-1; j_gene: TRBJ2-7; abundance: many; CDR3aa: CASTVAGGFEQYF; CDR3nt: TGCGCCAGCACCGTAGCGGGAGGATTCGAGCAGTACTTC
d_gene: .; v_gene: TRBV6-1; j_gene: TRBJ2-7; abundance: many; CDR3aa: CASSEGFGAYEQYF; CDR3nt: TGTGCCAGCAGTGAAGGGTTTGGGGCCTACGAGCAGTACTTC
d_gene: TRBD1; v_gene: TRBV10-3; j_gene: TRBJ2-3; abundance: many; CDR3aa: CATGQGPSTDTQYF; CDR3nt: TGTGCCACGGGACAGGGACCGTCCACAGATACGCAGTATTTT
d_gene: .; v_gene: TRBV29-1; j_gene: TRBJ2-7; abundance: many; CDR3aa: CSVEGSSSRQYF; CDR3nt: TGCAGCGTTGAGGGGAGTAGTAGTCGGCAGTACTTC